This T cell receptor (beta chain) appears in the sequencing data of a study of cytomegalovirus exposure and HLA in healthy donors. Across the whole study: The roughly 700 first-cohort repertoires shared a platform with the approximately 130 validation repertoires, as reported in a later analysis. Study conclusions and caveats: Cytomegalovirus-associated status was assigned to 164 TCR beta chains.

The germline CDR1 and CDR2 sequences are SGHNT and YYREEE (reference sequence). CDR3 length: 14 amino acids. The ends were cut back, 1 base at V and 5 bases at J, with 12 bases in the middle. The approximately 120-subject validation cohort, separate from the roughly 700-subject first cohort, included the donors. This clone was observed once. Its antigen is not identified. Assay: immunoSEQ multiplex PCR; the TCRdb copy retains only in-frame clones and omits some. The table has 150,000 to 200,000 clones, approximately 81% seen once. This clonotype originated in a young man in good health and CMV-seropositive. The sequenced sample consisted of PBMCs. The V and J genes are TRBV5-4 and TRBJ2-5, with D possibly being TRBD1 (6 bases). CDR3 DNA: TGTGCCAGCAGCTTGCGGACCGACAGGGAGACCCAGTACTTC. Protein sequence: CASSLRTDRETQYF.